This T cell receptor beta chain is drawn from a study of T cell responses to AZD1222 COVID-19 vaccine. Study-wide points: After the peak T cell response, and only then, were repertoires sampled.

Only in-frame clones appear in the TCRdb table, and some are missing; sequencing was by immunoSEQ multiplex PCR. The sample includes 80,000 to 100,000 clones, just over 85% of them seen just once. The trim removed 1 base at V and 10 bases at J, leaving 3 bases unmatched. From germline, CDR1 is LGHDT and CDR2 YNNKEL (reference sequence). CDR3 length: 12 residues. Concerning this clone: Its antigen is not known.

This chain connects TRBV3-1 (or the pseudogene TRBV3-2) to TRBJ1-2; 7 nucleotides align to TRBD1. The receptor was derived from an adult who received the AZD1222 COVID-19 vaccine. The material sequenced was peripheral blood, taken 28 days after the second AZD1222 dose. The CDR3: CASSQADRAYTF. For the CDR3, the DNA is TGTGCCAGCAGCCAAGCAGACAGGGCCTACACCTTC.